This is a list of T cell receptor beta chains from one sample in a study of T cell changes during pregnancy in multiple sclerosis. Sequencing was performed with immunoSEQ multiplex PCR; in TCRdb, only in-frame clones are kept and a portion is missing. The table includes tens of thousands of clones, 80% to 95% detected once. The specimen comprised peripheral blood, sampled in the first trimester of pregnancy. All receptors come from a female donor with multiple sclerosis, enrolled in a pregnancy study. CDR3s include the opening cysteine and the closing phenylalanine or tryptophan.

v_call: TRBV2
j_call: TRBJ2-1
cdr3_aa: CASSVLGLAYNEQFF

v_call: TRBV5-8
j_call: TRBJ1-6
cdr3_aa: CASSLDGTVDSPLHF

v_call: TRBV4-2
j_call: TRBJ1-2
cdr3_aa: CASSQSQGAQDGYTF

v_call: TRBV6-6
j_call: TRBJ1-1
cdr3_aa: CASRSGQGTEAFF

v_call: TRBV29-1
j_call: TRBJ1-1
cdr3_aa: CSVHRGASEAFF

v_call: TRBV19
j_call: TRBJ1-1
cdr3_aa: CASIDGVLNTEAFF

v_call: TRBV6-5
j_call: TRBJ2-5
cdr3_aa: CASMVQGVGEETQYF

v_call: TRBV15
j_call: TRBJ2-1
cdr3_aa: CATSREGTAYNEQFF

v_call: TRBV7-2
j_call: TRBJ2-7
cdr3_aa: CASSSRVWSSYEQYF

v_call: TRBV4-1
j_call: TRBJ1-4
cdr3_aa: CASSSLGTSGEKLFF

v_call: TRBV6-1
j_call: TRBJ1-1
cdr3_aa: CASSSGQMNTEAFF

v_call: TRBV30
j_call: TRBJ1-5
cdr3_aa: CAWSPGTDQPQHF

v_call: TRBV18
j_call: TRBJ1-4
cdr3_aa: CASSRQKGQLNEKLFF

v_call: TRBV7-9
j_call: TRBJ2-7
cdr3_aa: CASSRPSREKYEQYF

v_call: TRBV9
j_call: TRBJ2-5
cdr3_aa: CASSGPGETQYF

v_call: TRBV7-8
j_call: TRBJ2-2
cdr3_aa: CASSRQRGGELFF

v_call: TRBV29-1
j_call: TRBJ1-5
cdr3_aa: CSVAEANSNQPQHF

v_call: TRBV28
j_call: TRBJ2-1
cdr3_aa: CASSTSGSSYNEQFF

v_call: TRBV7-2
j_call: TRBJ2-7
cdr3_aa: CASSLVAGDTYEQYF

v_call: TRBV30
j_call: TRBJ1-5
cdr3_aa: CAWSPGQTNQPQHF

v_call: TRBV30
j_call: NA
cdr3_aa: CAWGRDSTYEQYF

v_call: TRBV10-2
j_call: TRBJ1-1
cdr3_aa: CASRGQGASWGDTEAFF

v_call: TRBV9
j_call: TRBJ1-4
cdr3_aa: CASSRRQGATNEKLFF

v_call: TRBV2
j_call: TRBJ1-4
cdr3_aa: CASGRRGPTNEKLFF

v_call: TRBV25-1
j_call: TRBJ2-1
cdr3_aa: CASSTSGRDDEQFF

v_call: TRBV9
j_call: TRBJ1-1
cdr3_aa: CASSVGQGNTEAFF

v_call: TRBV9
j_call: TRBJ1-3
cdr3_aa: CASSVELRTAGGNTIYF

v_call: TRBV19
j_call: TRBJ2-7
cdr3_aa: CASSIKQGAEQYF

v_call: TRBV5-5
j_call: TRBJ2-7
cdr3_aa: CASSLDSYYYEQYF

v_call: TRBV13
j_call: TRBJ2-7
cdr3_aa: CASSLVGGPTYYEQYF

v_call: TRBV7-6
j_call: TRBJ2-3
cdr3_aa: CASSRQSNTQYF

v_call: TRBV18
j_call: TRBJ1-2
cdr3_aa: CASSPPQGPYGYTF

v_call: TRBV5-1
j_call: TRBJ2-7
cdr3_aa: CASSSGTVSYEQYF

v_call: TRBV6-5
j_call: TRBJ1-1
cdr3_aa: CASTLQGEGTEAFF

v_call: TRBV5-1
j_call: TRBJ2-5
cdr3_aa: CASSLIPGQGAQETQYF

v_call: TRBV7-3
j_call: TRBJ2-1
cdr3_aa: CASSPWDRAYNEQFF